This record covers a single TCR beta chain. The sample comes from a study of cytomegalovirus exposure and HLA in healthy donors. In the study overall: The study placed less than 90% of its roughly 430 genotyped donors in the Caucasian-associated ancestry cluster.

CDR1 SGHDT and CDR2 YYEEEE come from the germline V gene. CDR3 length: 19 residues. Trimming shortened V by 7 bases and J by 1 base, and 27 bases separated the two germline ends. Amplification used 60 Vbeta primers and 13 Jbeta primers. The method was immunoSEQ multiplex PCR; TCRdb's version includes in-frame clones alone and lacks a portion of them. This table holds 100,000 to 150,000 clones, 70% to 85% found once. The gene calls are TRBV5-6 and TRBJ2-1; a weak D match, TRBD1 (6 bases). This receptor was obtained from a woman between 40 and 55 years old in good health and CMV-seropositive. The sample comprised PBMCs. The CDR3 reads CASGGTGIRSILSYNEQFF. CDR3 coding DNA: TGTGCCAGCGGTGGCACAGGGATTCGGTCTATTCTGTCCTACAATGAGCAGTTCTTC.